This note documents a single T cell receptor beta chain sequence. Its specificity is unknown. This record comes from a study of long-term antiretroviral therapy in people with HIV. Study-level results: Data on ART adherence, viral resistance or therapy changes were unavailable. Subsequent to ART, diversity was augmented yet persisted below that of transplant donor controls.

Participants who had HIV were, without exception, treated in the United States. The samples, holding about 1-10 million cryopreserved PBMC, were thawed before DNA extraction was carried out. Runs used v3.0 of the immunoSEQ assay and were done at survey level. Data came from immunoSEQ multiplex PCR; TCRdb stores just in-frame clones and leaves some out. The sample lists about 36,000 clones; less than 85% were seen once. Germline CDR1 is MNHEY and CDR2 is SMNVEV (reference sequence). Trimming removed 3 bases at V and 9 bases at J, with 6 bases between. The CDR3 spans 11 residues. The sample in question was unsorted PBMCs, obtained 3.4 years after starting antiretroviral therapy. The TCR sequence derives from a man in his thirties or forties with HIV. The rearrangement links TRBV27 to TRBJ2-1; no reliable D call. The CDR3 coding sequence is TGTGCCAGCAGTTTCCTCGGTGAGCAGTTCTTC. Translation gives CASSFLGEQFF.